This record concerns one TCR beta chain sequence. Its matching antigen is unknown. The data were taken from a study of cytotoxic CD8 clonotypes in ibrutinib-treated CLL. Study conclusions and caveats: Higher circulating CD8+ T-cell counts strongly accompanied higher baseline clonality, above age-matched healthy donors.

V was trimmed by 7 bases and J by 10 bases, leaving 22 bases between them. CDR1 and CDR2 (germline): GTSNPN, SVGIG (reference sequence). The CDR3 contains 13 residues. Sequenced by immunoSEQ multiplex PCR; TCRdb stores in-frame clones only, minus some. The repertoire consists of just over 200,000 clones, with 65% to 80% occurring once and the leading ten covering approximately 6.3%. The receptor was isolated from a human donor with chronic lymphocytic leukemia. Sequencing was performed on PBMCs, taken after 12 months of ibrutinib treatment. The chain is built from TRBV30 and TRBJ1-1, with a weak D call TRBD1 (5 bases). DNA for the CDR3: TGTGCCTACACAGGAGCGACGAGCAGGAGAGCTTTCTTT. Its protein is CAYTGATSRRAFF.